This T cell receptor beta chain was captured in a study of CD8 T cells in Susac syndrome. Reverse transcription of roughly 0.45 to 1 ug RNA was carried out with random hexamers. The CDR3 of TCR beta was amplified by immunoSEQ multiplex PCR across 54 Vbeta and 13 Jbeta. TCRdb used MiXCR to reprocess the immunoSEQ multiplex PCR reads, holding one entry per CDR3 protein. The sample consists of about 140,000 distinct CDR3 sequences, 95% of them appearing once. CD8+ and CD4+ T cells taken from blood had their TCR beta sequenced. The authors negatively isolated CD8+ and CD4+ T cells and FACS-enriched TEMRA cells. Looked up from germline, CDR1 is SGHDT and CDR2 is YYEEEE. V dropped 4 bases and J dropped 7 bases, with 21 bases sitting between them. The CDR3 has 16 amino acids.

The J gene is TRBJ2-1, the V gene TRBV5-6; the D gene is possibly TRBD2 (6 bases). The TCR originated in a human donor with Susac syndrome. The specimen sequenced was CD8+ T cells from PBMCs. The CDR3 sequence is CASSPAEGYMENEQFF. CDR3 coding DNA: TGTGCCAGCAGCCCTGCGGAGGGTTATATGGAAAATGAGCAGTTCTTC. Drawing the rest from reference TRBV5-6 and TRBJ2-1, the complete variable domain is DAGVTQSPTHLIKTRGQQVTLRCSPKSGHDTVSWYQQALGQGPQFIFQYYEEEERQRGNFPDRFSGHQFPNYSSELNVNALLLGDSALYLCASSPAEGYMENEQFFGPGTRLTVL.